This TCR beta chain was obtained from a study of beta chain features in type 1 diabetes. Broader study findings: More deletions and fewer insertions at VDJ junctions were found in patients with type 1 diabetes. The similarity of naive, central memory and Treg TCRB repertoires appeared greater among patients than among healthy donors. Patients with Type 1 diabetes showed moderately but significantly shorter TCRB CDR3s in all four CD4+ subsets.

TCRB transcripts that were expressed got sequenced, as all of the isolated RNA had been reverse transcribed. The method was immunoSEQ multiplex PCR; TCRdb's version includes in-frame clones alone and lacks a portion of them. The sample has about 700,000 clones; around an eighth are singletons. This clone was found a few times. The antigen is not known. Germline-derived CDR1 and CDR2 are SGHTA and FQGNSA. With V trimmed by 2 bases and J by 5 bases, 6 bases remained unmatched. CDR3 length: 15 residues. The clonotype was recovered from a man younger than 30 with type 1 diabetes. The sample consisted of naive CD4+ T cells from blood. The rearrangement links TRBV7-2 to TRBJ1-1; TRBD1 aligns across 9 bases. CDR3 DNA sequence: TGTGCCAGCAGCTTAATGGACAGGGGAGGAACTGAAGCTTTCTTT. This translates into CASSLMDRGGTEAFF.